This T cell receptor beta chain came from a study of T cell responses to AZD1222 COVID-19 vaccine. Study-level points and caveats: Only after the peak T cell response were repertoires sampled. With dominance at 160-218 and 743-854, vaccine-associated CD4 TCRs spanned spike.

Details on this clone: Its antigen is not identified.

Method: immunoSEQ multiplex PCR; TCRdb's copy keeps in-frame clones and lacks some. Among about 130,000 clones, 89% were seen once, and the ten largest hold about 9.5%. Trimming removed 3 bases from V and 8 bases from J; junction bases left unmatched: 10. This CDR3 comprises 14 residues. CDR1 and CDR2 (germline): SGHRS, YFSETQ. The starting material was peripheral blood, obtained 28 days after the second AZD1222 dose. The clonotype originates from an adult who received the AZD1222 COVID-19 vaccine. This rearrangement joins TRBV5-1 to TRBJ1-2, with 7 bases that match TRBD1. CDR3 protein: CASSSQTGPGGYTF. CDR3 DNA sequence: TGCGCCAGCAGCTCGCAGACAGGGCCGGGAGGCTACACCTTC. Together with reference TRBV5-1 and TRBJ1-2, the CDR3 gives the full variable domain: KAGVTQTPRYLIKTRGQQVTLSCSPISGHRSVSWYQQTPGQGLQFLFEYFSETQRNKGNFPGRFSGRQFSNSRSEMNVSTLELGDSALYLCASSSQTGPGGYTFGSGTRLTVV.